The T cell receptor beta chain described here comes from a study of shared clonotypes between healthy human individuals. Naive CD8 cells lacked CD45RO, underwent positive selection for CCR7 and left out terminally differentiated effector memory CD45RA+ cells. Using immunoSEQ multiplex PCR, the repertoire was profiled, and TCRdb retains in-frame clones only, with some absent. The sample lists some 2,000,000 clones, less than 95% occurring once. CDR1 and CDR2 (germline): LNHDA, SQIVND (reference sequence). V was clipped by 6 bases and J by 2 bases, with 17 bases between them. This CDR3 spans 16 amino acids.

The chain recombines TRBV19 with TRBJ2-1, with unresolved D. Sequenced sample: naive CD8+ T cells sorted from blood. The source is a man aged 18 to 29 in good health. CDR3 sequence (DNA): TGTGCCAGTAGGGAGAACCCCTCTGACGCCTACAATGAGCAGTTCTTC. It codes for CASRENPSDAYNEQFF. The full variable domain, in which reference TRBV19 and TRBJ2-1 provide the parts outside the CDR3, is DGGITQSPKYLFRKEGQNVTLSCEQNLNHDAMYWYRQDPGQGLRLIYYSQIVNDFQKGDIAEGYSVSREKKESFPLTVTSAQKNPTAFYLCASRENPSDAYNEQFFGPGTRLTVL.